This TCR beta chain stems from a study of T-cell memory formation after mild COVID-19. On this clonotype: The antigen is not known.

It was 5'RACE with constant-segment primers that produced the TCR alpha and TCR beta cDNA libraries, which carried sample barcodes and UMIs. MiXCR was run by TCRdb on the 5' RACE reads, yielding one entry per CDR3 protein. Of about 350,000 distinct CDR3 sequences listed, about 13% are singletons. Trimming took off 7 bases at V and 5 bases at J, with 12 bases between the two ends. Germline V gene lookup returns CDR1 MGHDK and CDR2 SYGVNS. The CDR3 is 12 residues long. Overall study findings and caveats: Researchers report contracting CD4+ clones mostly in CM and EM, with CD8+ clones in EMRA. A balance of CD4 and CD8 characterized clones contracting day 15 to 85, whereas later expanders leaned CD4+.

Material: PBMCs or a T cell subset sorted from them (not recorded which). This chain connects TRBV25-1 to TRBJ2-7; D might be TRBD1 or TRBD2, each matching 5 bases. This clonotype originated in a man aged 18 to 30 who had mild COVID-19 (a few samples of this study predate the infection). Cell type and time point are not known. The CDR3 loop reads CASTLGTHEQYF. CDR3 nucleotide sequence: TGTGCCAGCACCCTGGGGACCCACGAGCAGTACTTC.